Detailed here is one TCR beta chain. In germline, CDR1 is SGDLS, CDR2 YYNGEE. This CDR3 has 16 amino acids. V lost 0 bases, J lost 4 bases, and 9 bases stayed unmatched. The data stem from a study of cytomegalovirus exposure and HLA in healthy donors. PCR used 60 Vbeta primers and 13 Jbeta primers. The repertoire was sequenced with immunoSEQ multiplex PCR; TCRdb's copy has only in-frame clones and lacks some. The listing contains around 140,000 clones. This receptor was identified in a woman between 50 and 59 years old in good health and CMV-seronegative. The specimen was PBMCs. The V call is TRBV9, the J call TRBJ1-2, with 7 bases identical to TRBD1. CDR3 sequence (DNA): TGTGCCAGCAGCGTAGCCCGGGCAGGACAGGCCTATGGCTACACCTTC. This encodes CASSVARAGQAYGYTF.